This entry describes one T cell receptor beta chain. These data come from a study of shared clonotypes between healthy human individuals. Assay used: immunoSEQ multiplex PCR; TCRdb lists only in-frame clones, some missing. The sample contains more than 900,000 clones, around 82% of which appear only once. Trimming took 0 bases from V and 5 from J, leaving 9 bases between them. Germline values: CDR1 SGDLS, CDR2 YYNGEE. This CDR3 is 13 amino acids long. V usage is TRBV9 and J usage is TRBJ2-7; D is unresolved. This clonotype originated in a man aged 18-30 years in good health. Some clones in this sample may be carry-over from other donors' samples. The specimen was memory CD4+ T cells from PBMCs. Subset meaning: CD45RA-negative fraction. This CDR3 is CASSVGVNHEQYF. CDR3 nucleotides: TGTGCCAGCAGCGTAGGGGTAAACCACGAGCAGTACTTC.